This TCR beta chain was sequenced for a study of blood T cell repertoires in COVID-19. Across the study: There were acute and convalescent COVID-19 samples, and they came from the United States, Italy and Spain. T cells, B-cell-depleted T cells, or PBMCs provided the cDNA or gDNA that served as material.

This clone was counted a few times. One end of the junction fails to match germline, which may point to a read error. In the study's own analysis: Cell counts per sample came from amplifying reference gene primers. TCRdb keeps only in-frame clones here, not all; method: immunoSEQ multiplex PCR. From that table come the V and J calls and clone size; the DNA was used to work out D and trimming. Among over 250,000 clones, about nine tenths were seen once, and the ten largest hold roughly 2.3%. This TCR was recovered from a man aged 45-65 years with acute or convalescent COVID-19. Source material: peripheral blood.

In DNA form, the CDR3 reads TGTGCCAGCAGCCAAGTAGAGGCGGGGTACATCTTC. It codes for CASSQVEAGYIF. The chain links TRBV3-1 (or the pseudogene TRBV3-2) to TRBJ2-1; D possibly corresponds to TRBD2 (6 bases). Germline loops: CDR1 LGHDT, CDR2 YNNKEL (reference sequence). This CDR3 comprises 12 residues.